The clone carrying this TCR beta chain was seen more than once but under ten times. Stated time point: pre-sensitization, week 0. Stated treatment: therapeutic diphenylcyclopropenone sensitization with weekly scalp DPC. The germline V gene has CDR1 SGHKS and CDR2 YYEKEE (reference sequence). V lost 6 bases and J lost 1; bases outside the gene matches: 15. The CDR3 consists of 17 residues. The data belong to a study of human T cells and chemical hapten exposure. TCRdb ran MiXCR on the RACE reads and lists one entry per CDR3 protein. The sample has fewer than 150,000 distinct CDR3 sequences, approximately 15% seen once; the top ten hold around 2.8%.

This clonotype was sampled from a woman between 18 and 29 years old with alopecia areata. Some clones in this sample may be carry-over from other donors' samples. The sequencing used whole blood, collected in connection with sensitization to the hapten diphenylcyclopropenone (DPC). The V and J genes are TRBV5-5 and TRBJ1-2; 7 bases are shared with TRBD1. CDR3: CASTRLVGGPINYGYTF. The CDR3 nucleotides read TGTGCCAGCACCAGACTGGTAGGGGGCCCGATTAACTATGGCTACACCTTC.